This T cell receptor beta chain was identified in a study of immune characterization of retroperitoneal liposarcoma. The CDR3 totals 15 residues. V was pared by 3 bases and J by 0 bases, with 3 bases of the junction left unmatched. Using its own MiXCR run on the PCR reads, TCRdb lists one record per CDR3 protein. The profile shows roughly 8,200 distinct CDR3 sequences, around 40% of them singletons. This clonotype was seen more than once but under ten times. The sample comprised tumor tissue. This sequence joins TRBV12-3 or TRBV12-4 and TRBJ2-3; TRBD2 matches at 7 bases. The receptor was isolated from a male donor with retroperitoneal liposarcoma. CDR3 in DNA: TGTGCCAGCAGTTTTGGCGGGGGTAGCACAGATACGCAGTATTTT. This encodes CASSFGGGSTDTQYF.